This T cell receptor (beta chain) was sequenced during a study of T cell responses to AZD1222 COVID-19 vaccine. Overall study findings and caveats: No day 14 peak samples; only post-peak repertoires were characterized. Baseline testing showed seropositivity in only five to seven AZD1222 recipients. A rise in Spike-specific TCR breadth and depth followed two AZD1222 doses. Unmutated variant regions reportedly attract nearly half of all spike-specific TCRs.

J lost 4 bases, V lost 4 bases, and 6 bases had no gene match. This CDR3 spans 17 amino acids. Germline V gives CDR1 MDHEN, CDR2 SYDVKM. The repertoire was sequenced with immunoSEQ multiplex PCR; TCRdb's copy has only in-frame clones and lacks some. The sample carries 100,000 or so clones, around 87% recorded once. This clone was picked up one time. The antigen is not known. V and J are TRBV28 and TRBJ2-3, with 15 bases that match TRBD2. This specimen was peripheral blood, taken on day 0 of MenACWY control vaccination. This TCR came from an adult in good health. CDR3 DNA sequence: TGTGCCAGCAGTTCCGTGGGACTAGCGGGGGGCGCAGATACGCAGTATTTT. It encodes CASSSVGLAGGADTQYF.